This TCR beta chain was observed in a study of naive and memory T cell subsets. This clonotype was detected many times. The beta constant-region primer was an equimolar mix of two oligonucleotides covering TRBC1 and TRBC2. In TCRdb, the UMI-ligation and nested PCR reads were re-called with MiXCR into one record per CDR3 protein. The sample includes tens of thousands of distinct CDR3 sequences, roughly 14% of them seen just once. This CDR3 is built from 14 residues. The germline gives CDR1 SSHAT, CDR2 FNYEAQ (reference sequence). With 6 bases removed from V and 4 bases from J, the gap between germline ends came to 15 bases.

The TCR originated in a human donor in good health. Sequenced input: central memory CD4+ T cells from blood. This rearrangement joins TRBV7-7 to TRBJ2-5; tentatively, D is TRBD1 (5 bases). DNA for the CDR3: TGTGCCAGCAGGGCCTATAAGGACATAGAGACCCAGTACTTC. As protein: CASRAYKDIETQYF.